This TCR beta chain was sequenced during a study of shared clonotypes between healthy human individuals. From CD4+ cells came CD45RA+ naive and CD45RA-negative memory subsets. This table comes from immunoSEQ multiplex PCR, and its TCRdb copy is limited to in-frame clones, with some not included. The sample shows around 2,000,000 clones, around 95% of them seen only once. Trimming stripped 6 bases from V and 3 bases from J, with 18 bases between. CDR1 is LNHDA, CDR2 SQIVND, per germline (reference sequence). This CDR3 contains 16 residues. This rearrangement joins TRBV19 to TRBJ2-1; either TRBD1 or TRBD2 may fit D (5 bases each). This clonotype was sampled from a man younger than 35 in good health. Sequenced input: naive CD4+ T cells sorted from blood. Subset given: CD45RA+ positively selected. CDR3 residues: CASRSGTRPFYNEQFF. The CDR3 DNA reads as TGTGCCAGTAGATCCGGGACCCGGCCATTCTACAATGAGCAGTTCTTC.